These 17 T cell receptor beta chains were sequenced from one sample in a study of T cell repertoires in cytomegalovirus infection. MiXCR, run by TCRdb on the reads, gives a single entry per CDR3 protein. Of tens of thousands of distinct CDR3 sequences in the sample, 3.7% were seen once. Sequencing was performed on PBMCs. The receptors come from a human donor in good health (CMV status not recorded). Some clones in this sample may be carry-over from other donors' samples.

This clonotype appeared many times. The chain couples TRBV7-8 to TRBJ1-6, with 10 bases that match TRBD1. Trimming at V came to 0 bases and at J to 7 bases, leaving 3 bases not matched to a gene. Germline V CDR1 and CDR2: SGHVS, FQNEAQ. The CDR3 spans 16 residues. CDR3 coding DNA: TGTGCCAGCAGCTTAGCGGGACAGGGGAGAAATTCACCCCTCCACTTT. This codes for CASSLAGQGRNSPLHF. The variable domain in full, completed from reference TRBV7-8 and TRBJ1-6, reads GAGVSQSPRYKVAKRGQDVALRCDPISGHVSLFWYQQALGQGPEFLTYFQNEAQLDKSGLPSDRFFAERPEGSVSTLKIQRTQQEDSAVYLCASSLAGQGRNSPLHFGNGTRLTVT.

The V and J genes are TRBV7-6 and TRBJ2-1, with 12 bases fitting TRBD2. V dropped 5 bases and J dropped 7; count of bases not matched to a gene: 12. Germline CDR1 reads SGHVS; CDR2 reads FNYEAQ. CDR3 length: 17 residues. CDR3 coding DNA: TGTGCCAGCAGCCCCGACTTGGGACTAGCGGGCAGAAATGAGCAGTTCTTC. Translation: CASSPDLGLAGRNEQFF.

This clonotype has at least ten counts. The chain is built from TRBV6-1 and TRBJ1-5, with D unresolved. This CDR3 region has 10 residues. Germline loops: CDR1 MNHNS, CDR2 SASEGT. V was trimmed by 7 bases and J by 3 bases, leaving 1 base between them. CDR3 sequence: CASNNQPQHF. The CDR3 DNA follows: TGTGCCAGCAACAATCAGCCCCAGCATTTT.

This clonotype was seen repeatedly, ten times or more. The chain carries TRBV28 and TRBJ1-2; possibly TRBD1 for D (5 bases). V dropped 4 bases and J dropped 6 bases, with 15 bases sitting between them. This CDR3 contains 14 residues. CDR1 and CDR2 (germline): MDHEN, SYDVKM. This CDR3 reads CASSSPGGVDGYTF. CDR3 nucleotides: TGTGCCAGCAGTTCCCCTGGGGGAGTGGATGGCTACACCTTC.

This clonotype came up many times. The chain has TRBV5-1 and TRBJ2-7; 9 bases map to TRBD1. The CDR3 sequence is 13 residues long. Per germline, CDR1 SGHRS and CDR2 YFSETQ. Trimming cost V 7 bases and J 3 bases; bases outside gene matches: 5. The CDR3 DNA is TGCGCCAGCTACCCGGACAGGGGCTACGAGCAGTACTTC. Protein: CASYPDRGYEQYF.

This clonotype was observed at least ten times. The rearrangement links TRBV15 to TRBJ1-6; 8 bases map to TRBD1. CDR1 is LNHNV, CDR2 YYDKDF, per germline (reference sequence). The CDR3 loop spans 15 amino acids. The trim removed 7 bases at V and 7 bases at J, leaving 9 bases unmatched. The CDR3 nucleotides are TGTGCCACCAACAACCGGACAGGGTGGAATTCACCCCTCCACTTT. Its translation is CATNNRTGWNSPLHF.

This clonotype was recorded many times. This chain uses TRBV7-2 with TRBJ1-3; D gene ambiguous. V lost 2 bases, J lost 4 bases, and 9 bases lay in between. Germline V CDR1 and CDR2: SGHTA, FQGNSA. The CDR3 sequence is 14 residues long. CDR3 sequence reads: CASSLNGVGNTIYF. In DNA form, the CDR3 reads TGTGCCAGCAGCTTAAACGGGGTGGGAAACACCATATATTTT.

This clonotype has ten or more counts. The chain has TRBV24-1 and TRBJ1-1, with D tentatively TRBD1 (5 bases). The germline V gene encodes CDR1 KGHDR and CDR2 SFDVKD. V was cut by 3 bases and J by 4 bases, with 14 bases left in between. The CDR3 is made up of 15 amino acids. CDR3 sequence (DNA): TGTGCCACCAGTGATCCTACGGGTGGGGGCACTGAAGCTTTCTTT. This encodes CATSDPTGGGTEAFF.

This clonotype was counted ten times or more. The J gene is TRBJ1-4, the V gene TRBV6-5; the D is unclear. V was clipped by 0 bases and J by 0 bases, with 8 bases between them. Germline V lookup: CDR1 MNHEY, CDR2 SVGAGI. The CDR3 is 16 amino acids. The CDR3 protein is CASSYSGFATNEKLFF. The CDR3 DNA follows: TGTGCCAGCAGTTACTCGGGATTTGCAACTAATGAAAAACTGTTTTTT.

This clonotype was counted many times. The chain employs TRBV29-1 and TRBJ1-2; a possible D gene is TRBD1 (6 bases). The CDR3 contains 12 residues. CDR1 is SQVTM, CDR2 ANQGSEA, per germline. V was trimmed by 1 base and J by 8 bases, leaving 11 bases between them. The CDR3 here is CSVEGQGNGYTF. The CDR3, as DNA: TGCAGCGTTGAAGGGCAGGGGAACGGCTACACCTTC. Filled out from reference TRBV29-1 and TRBJ1-2, the complete variable domain reads SAVISQKPSRDICQRGTSLTIQCQVDSQVTMMFWYRQQPGQSLTLIATANQGSEATYESGFVIDKFPISRPNLTFSTLTVSNMSPEDSSIYLCSVEGQGNGYTFGSGTRLTVV.

This clonotype has ten or more counts. The genes are TRBV28 and TRBJ1-5; D unclear. The CDR3 has 12 residues. The germline V gene has CDR1 MDHEN and CDR2 SYDVKM. With 2 bases removed from V and 6 bases from J, the gap between germline ends came to 5 bases. The CDR3: CASSLIGQPQHF. CDR3 sequence (DNA): TGTGCCAGCAGTTTAATTGGTCAGCCCCAGCATTTT.

This clonotype was counted many times. The chain employs TRBV28 and TRBJ2-7, with 9 bases lining up with TRBD1. Unmatched junction bases numbered 6, after V lost 1 base and J lost 5 bases. The CDR3 is 15 residues long. Germline values: CDR1 MDHEN, CDR2 SYDVKM. The CDR3 DNA reads TGTGCCAGCAGTTTATTCGGACAGGGGATCCACGAGCAGTACTTC. Amino acids: CASSLFGQGIHEQYF.

Many counts were recorded for this clonotype. This chain links TRBV24-1 with TRBJ2-1, with D tentatively TRBD1 or TRBD2 (7 bases each). This CDR3 has 13 residues. The V and J ends lost 9 bases and 4 bases respectively, with 12 bases between them. Germline V lookup: CDR1 KGHDR, CDR2 SFDVKD. The CDR3 region is CATGAGQYNEQFF. The DNA for the CDR3 is TGTGCCACCGGAGCGGGACAGTACAATGAGCAGTTCTTC.

This clonotype was detected ten times or more. This chain links TRBV3-1 with TRBJ2-5, with 9 bases fitting TRBD2. The CDR3 has 13 amino acids. The V segment lost 6 bases and the J segment 4 bases; nucleotides outside the gene matches: 3. Germline V CDR1 and CDR2: LGHDT, YNNKEL (reference sequence). Here the CDR3 reads CASSKRGAETQYF. CDR3 in DNA: TGTGCCAGCAGTAAGCGGGGGGCAGAGACCCAGTACTTC.

This clonotype was detected ten times or more. The V gene is TRBV24-1, the J gene TRBJ2-7; 9 nucleotides match TRBD2. J lost 7 bases, V lost 3 bases, and 9 bases had no gene match. The V gene's germline CDR1 is KGHDR and CDR2 SFDVKD. CDR3 length: 15 residues. CDR3 region: CATSDPRTSAVEQYF. CDR3 bases: TGTGCCACCAGTGATCCGAGGACTAGCGCAGTAGAGCAGTACTTC.

There are many counts of this clonotype. This chain connects TRBV28 to TRBJ1-5; D not certain. This CDR3 region has 12 residues. Germline V gene sequence: CDR1 MDHEN, CDR2 SYDVKM. The V and J ends lost 6 bases and 4 bases respectively, with 7 bases between them. CDR3: CASRTLNQPQHF. The CDR3 DNA sequence: TGTGCCAGCAGGACCCTAAATCAGCCCCAGCATTTT. The whole variable domain, filled in from reference TRBV28 and TRBJ1-5, reads DVKVTQSSRYLVKRTGEKVFLECVQDMDHENMFWYRQDPGLGLRLIYFSYDVKMKEKGDIPEGYSVSREKKERFSLILESASTNQTSMYLCASRTLNQPQHFGDGTRLSIL.

At least ten counts were recorded for this clonotype. V gene TRBV7-8 combines with J gene TRBJ1-1; no firm D call. V was cut by 5 bases and J by 6 bases, with 16 bases left in between. The germline V gene has CDR1 SGHVS and CDR2 FQNEAQ. The CDR3 consists of 14 residues. CDR3 sequence reads: CASSHRSLLSEAFF. The CDR3 nucleotides read TGTGCCAGCAGCCATCGTAGCCTCTTATCTGAAGCTTTCTTT.